This T cell receptor beta chain was documented in a study of blood T cell repertoires in COVID-19. Study summary: Samples taken during acute and convalescent COVID-19 were collected in the United States, Italy and Spain. T cells, B-cell-depleted T cells, or PBMCs supplied cDNA or gDNA.

Trimming pared 7 bases from V and 1 base from J, leaving 25 bases between. CDR1 and CDR2 (germline): SQVTM, ANQGSEA. This CDR3 spans 18 amino acids. How the authors handled the data: Amplifying reference gene primers gave estimates of nucleated cell counts. Clones were read by immunoSEQ multiplex PCR, and TCRdb kept only the in-frame ones, dropping some. V and J calls and clone size are as listed in that table; D and trimming were resolved from the DNA. The sample consists of approximately 190,000 clones, 90% of them appearing once. The rearrangement links TRBV29-1 to TRBJ2-2, with D possibly matching TRBD1 (6 bases). The TCR was taken from a man in his fifties or sixties with acute or convalescent COVID-19. The sequenced material came from peripheral blood. DNA for the CDR3: TGCAGCGCCTCGAGCATAACAGGGACGTACGGGAACACCGGGGAGCTGTTTTTT. Protein product: CSASSITGTYGNTGELFF.